The 25 T cell receptor beta chains in this list originate from one sample, sequenced in a study of identical twins. MiXCR was run by TCRdb on the 5' RACE reads, yielding one entry per CDR3 protein. Of 400,000 to 500,000 distinct CDR3 sequences in the sample, approximately 17% are singletons; the top ten hold around 12%. Sequenced input: naive T cells sorted from blood. The receptors originated from a man in his forties or fifties in good health.

This clonotype was found a few times. The chain combines TRBV11-2 with TRBJ2-7; D not resolved. V was clipped by 5 bases and J by 7 bases, with 18 bases between them. CDR1 and CDR2 from the germline V gene are SGHAT and FQNNGV. The CDR3 has 14 residues. CDR3 loop: CASSRGWPLGEQYF. DNA for the CDR3: TGTGCCAGCAGCCGTGGGTGGCCCCTAGGAGAGCAGTACTTC.

This clonotype was seen a handful of times. The chain links TRBV29-1 to TRBJ2-6, with D possibly being TRBD2 (5 bases). The CDR3 consists of 13 residues. Germline loops: CDR1 SQVTM, CDR2 ANQGSEA. The ends were cut back, 7 bases at V and 2 bases at J, with 9 bases in the middle. CDR3 loop: CSAGVTGANVLTF. The CDR3 coding sequence is TGCAGCGCCGGGGTGACTGGGGCCAACGTCCTGACTTTC. The variable domain in full, with the rest retrieved from reference TRBV29-1 and TRBJ2-6, is SAVISQKPSRDICQRGTSLTIQCQVDSQVTMMFWYRQQPGQSLTLIATANQGSEATYESGFVIDKFPISRPNLTFSTLTVSNMSPEDSSIYLCSAGVTGANVLTFGAGSRLTVL.

The V call is TRBV20-1, the J call TRBJ2-2, with a tentative D call TRBD2 (7 bases). Between the trimmed V and J ends, which lost 2 bases and 6 bases, there was a span of 16 bases. The CDR3 sequence is 15 residues long. CDR1 is DFQATT and CDR2 is SNEGSKA in the germline V gene (reference sequence). The CDR3 loop reads CSARRRGAAAGELFF. DNA of the CDR3: TGCAGTGCTAGAAGACGGGGGGCCGCTGCCGGGGAGCTGTTTTTT.

This clonotype was seen repeatedly, ten times or more. The rearrangement uses TRBV19 and TRBJ1-1; 8 bases map to TRBD1. V shed 3 bases and J 1 base; nucleotides not matched to a gene: 1. The CDR3 totals 14 residues. From germline, CDR1 is LNHDA and CDR2 SQIVND (reference sequence). The CDR3 sequence is CASSIGQGNTEAFF. Written as DNA, the CDR3 is TGTGCCAGTAGTATCGGACAGGGGAACACTGAAGCTTTCTTT.

This sequence joins TRBV7-9 and TRBJ1-1; TRBD1 aligns across 7 bases. V was pared by 1 base and J by 6 bases, with 5 bases of the junction left unmatched. The CDR3 spans 14 residues. The germline V gene encodes CDR1 SEHNR and CDR2 FQNEAQ (reference sequence). CDR3 in amino acids: CASSLGAGGAEAFF. CDR3 DNA sequence: TGTGCCAGCAGCTTAGGTGCAGGGGGAGCTGAAGCTTTCTTT.

This clonotype was detected only a few times. The chain carries TRBV5-1 and TRBJ2-3; the D is unclear. The length of the CDR3 is 16 residues. V was pared by 3 bases and J by 2 bases, with 16 bases between. CDR1 and CDR2 (germline): SGHRS, YFSETQ. The CDR3 coding sequence is TGCGCCAGCAGCTCGGACCCGTCCGGTCCCACAGATACGCAGTATTTT. Translating it yields CASSSDPSGPTDTQYF.

In this sample, this clonotype turned up many times. The chain uses TRBV4-1 and TRBJ2-1, with 11 bases lining up with TRBD2. Germline lookup yields CDR1 MGHRA and CDR2 YSYEKL. The CDR3 contains 15 residues. J lost 7 bases, V lost 3 bases, and 5 bases had no gene match. CDR3 sequence (DNA): TGCGCCAGCAGCCATACTAGCGGGGGTGGAAATGAGCAGTTCTTC. This translates into CASSHTSGGGNEQFF.

V usage is TRBV18 and J usage is TRBJ2-2, with D maybe TRBD2 (7 bases). Germline V gene data show CDR1 as KGHSH and CDR2 as LQKENI. Trimming cost V 1 base and J 0 bases, with 18 bases left between them. This CDR3 is 19 amino acids long. The CDR3 spells CASSPRGGVFRANTGELFF. The CDR3 DNA is TGTGCCAGCTCACCACGGGGGGGCGTCTTTAGAGCGAACACCGGGGAGCTGTTTTTT.

The table lists this clonotype with a count of one. The chain combines TRBV28 with TRBJ2-3; possibly TRBD1 for D (6 bases). Per germline, CDR1 MDHEN and CDR2 SYDVKM. The length of the CDR3 is 14 residues. With 8 bases removed from V and 3 bases from J, the gap between germline ends came to 15 bases. The CDR3 sequence: CASGPQGPTDTQYF. In DNA form, the CDR3 reads TGTGCCAGCGGCCCACAGGGCCCAACAGATACGCAGTATTTT.

This clonotype was observed at least ten times. V is TRBV24-1 and J is TRBJ2-1, with D possibly being TRBD1 (6 bases). The CDR3 extends over 15 amino acids. The germline V gene has CDR1 KGHDR and CDR2 SFDVKD. V lost 0 bases and J 4 bases, leaving 9 bases between the germline ends. The CDR3 sequence: CATSDLGTPYNEQFF. CDR3 DNA sequence: TGTGCCACCAGTGATTTGGGGACACCTTACAATGAGCAGTTCTTC.

Ten or more counts support this clonotype. This rearrangement joins TRBV4-2 to TRBJ2-7; possible D gene TRBD2, 5 bases. Germline loops: CDR1 LGHNA, CDR2 YNFKEQ. The V and J ends lost 0 bases and 7 bases respectively, with 16 bases between them. The CDR3 contains 15 residues. CDR3 sequence reads: CASSQDIGAVGEQYF. DNA of the CDR3: TGTGCCAGCAGCCAAGATATCGGAGCGGTGGGTGAGCAGTACTTC.

The chain recombines TRBV6-2 or TRBV6-3 with TRBJ2-7; TRBD1 agrees at 7 bases. V gave up 7 bases and J gave up 2 bases; unmatched junction bases: 8. The CDR3 covers 14 residues. Germline assignment: CDR1 MNHEY and CDR2 SVGEGT. CDR3 nucleotide sequence: TGTGCCAGCAATCAACAGGGGCGAACCTACGAGCAGTACTTC. It is translated as CASNQQGRTYEQYF.

The chain links TRBV7-8 to TRBJ2-2, with 13 bases matching TRBD2. The V segment lost 1 base and the J segment 3 bases; nucleotides outside the gene matches: 11. The germline V gene has CDR1 SGHVS and CDR2 FQNEAQ. The CDR3 sequence is 20 residues long. The CDR3 spells CASSLVVGLAGAYHTGELFF. CDR3 nucleotides: TGTGCCAGCAGCTTAGTCGTTGGACTAGCGGGGGCCTACCACACCGGGGAGCTGTTTTTT.

This chain joins TRBV24-1 and TRBJ2-3; D possibly corresponds to TRBD1 (6 bases). There are 16 residues in the CDR3. Trimming removed 4 bases at V and 4 bases at J, with 17 bases between. Germline CDR1 is KGHDR and CDR2 is SFDVKD. CDR3 sequence: CATSDPARTGPDTQYF. CDR3 nucleotides: TGTGCCACCAGTGACCCCGCTCGTACAGGGCCAGATACGCAGTATTTT.

This rearrangement joins TRBV6-5 to TRBJ2-1, with 7 positions matching TRBD2. CDR1 and CDR2 (germline): MNHEY, SVGAGI. The CDR3 loop spans 15 amino acids. After removal of 1 base from V and 10 bases from J, the junction contained 10 bases not matched to a gene. The CDR3 here is CASSYFWTSDPEQFF. The CDR3 DNA follows: TGTGCCAGCAGTTACTTCTGGACTAGTGACCCCGAGCAGTTCTTC.

This clonotype has more than one count but fewer than ten. The CDR3 spells CASGTGTGEAFF. The CDR3 DNA reads TGTGCTAGTGGTACCGGGACGGGCGAAGCTTTCTTT. The genes are TRBV12-5 and TRBJ1-1, with D tentatively TRBD1 (5 bases). CDR1 is LGHNT and CDR2 is FRNRAP in the germline V gene. V was clipped by 5 bases and J by 8 bases, with 12 bases between them. The CDR3 spans 12 residues.

The table lists this clonotype with many counts. This chain joins TRBV5-1 and TRBJ2-1; no firm D call. Trimming took off 4 bases at V and 5 bases at J, with 4 bases between the two ends. The CDR3 has 11 amino acids. The germline gives CDR1 SGHRS, CDR2 YFSETQ. The CDR3 is CASSQHNEQFF. In nucleotides, the CDR3 is TGCGCCAGCAGCCAACACAATGAGCAGTTCTTC.

This clonotype was detected once. The V gene is TRBV12-3 or TRBV12-4, the J gene TRBJ1-4; 10 bases are a match to TRBD1. This CDR3 is 15 amino acids long. With V trimmed by 3 bases and J by 7 bases, 5 bases remained unmatched. CDR3 DNA sequence: TGTGCCAGCAGTTTGGCGGACAGGGGGAGTGAAAAACTGTTTTTT. Translation gives CASSLADRGSEKLFF.

This clonotype has a count of ten or more. The chain carries TRBV11-2 and TRBJ2-7; maybe TRBD2 (5 bases). This CDR3 is 13 amino acids long. Between the trimmed V and J ends, which lost 0 bases and 6 bases, there was a span of 9 bases. Looked up from germline, CDR1 is SGHAT and CDR2 is FQNNGV. CDR3 amino acids: CASSLELRGEQYF. Here the CDR3 DNA reads TGTGCCAGCAGCTTAGAACTCCGGGGCGAGCAGTACTTC.

This clonotype came up a few times. The chain is built from TRBV7-3 and TRBJ2-2; the match to TRBD2 covers 9 bases. Germline V lookup: CDR1 SGHTA, CDR2 FQGTGA. This CDR3 region has 16 residues. V lost 5 bases, J lost 6 bases, and 10 bases stayed unmatched. The CDR3 DNA is TGTGCCAGCAGCACTTCTGGCGGGAGGGTCCCCGGGGAGCTGTTTTTT. Its protein is CASSTSGGRVPGELFF.

In nucleotides, the CDR3 is TGCAGCGTGAGTTACCACTCTGGGGCCAACGTCCTGACTTTC. Its protein product is CSVSYHSGANVLTF. This chain connects TRBV29-1 to TRBJ2-6; D gene unclear. The CDR3 runs to 14 residues. Germline CDR1 reads SQVTM; CDR2 reads ANQGSEA. The ends were cut back, 6 bases at V and 0 bases at J, with 9 bases in the middle.

This clonotype was counted ten times or more. V is TRBV5-1 and J is TRBJ2-3; D possibly corresponds to TRBD1 (6 bases). Germline assignment: CDR1 SGHRS and CDR2 YFSETQ. Trimming removed 0 bases at V and 6 bases at J, with 14 bases between. The CDR3 consists of 15 residues. CDR3 amino acids: CASSLAQQGRDTQYF. CDR3 in DNA: TGCGCCAGCAGCTTGGCCCAACAGGGTCGGGATACGCAGTATTTT.

This clonotype occurred many times. V is TRBV6-2 or TRBV6-3 and J is TRBJ2-4; the D is unclear. Trimming shortened V by 7 bases and J by 6 bases, and 16 bases separated the two germline ends. Germline CDR1 MNHEY, CDR2 SVGEGT. CDR3 length: 14 amino acids. For the CDR3, the DNA is TGTGCCAGCACGGGCTTTTCGAGCGCAAACATTCAGTACTTC. Protein: CASTGFSSANIQYF.

This clonotype occurred a few times. The chain employs TRBV20-1 and TRBJ2-1; weak D call: TRBD2 (6 bases). With 3 bases removed from V and 7 bases from J, the gap between germline ends came to 19 bases. The CDR3 is 15 residues long. Germline-derived CDR1 and CDR2 are DFQATT and SNEGSKA (reference sequence). The CDR3 DNA reads as TGCAGTGCTAGGGTGCTAGCGCACAGCGGGAATGAGCAGTTCTTC. This translates into CSARVLAHSGNEQFF.

The V call is TRBV7-2, the J call TRBJ1-6; weak D call: TRBD1 (6 bases). The CDR3 extends over 13 amino acids. The ends were cut back, 5 bases at V and 10 bases at J, with 12 bases in the middle. Germline lookup yields CDR1 SGHTA and CDR2 FQGNSA. The CDR3 DNA sequence: TGTGCCAGCAGCCAAACCAGGGGCTCACCCCTCCACTTT. It codes for CASSQTRGSPLHF.